This entry features one T cell receptor (beta chain) sequence. This clone was seen at least ten times. Its specific antigen is unknown. No qualities accompany the bases; no much larger clone lies one base away. Participants in the prospective study were enrolled through a virtual design, were aged roughly 18 to 95 years, and lived in roughly 24 United States geographic areas. In the prospective study, cohorts were assigned on the basis of participant-reported clinical history obtained from a screening survey and a study questionnaire. Each participant in the prospective study had whole blood, serum and a nasopharyngeal or oropharyngeal swab collected by mobile phlebotomists. Over a roughly 2-month period, participants in the prospective study had the option of providing additional blood draws and questionnaires. Blood samples from the prospective study were shipped frozen or at room temperature prior to DNA extraction.

This entry is derived from a study of blood T cell repertoires in COVID-19 (dated by TCRdb to the early 2020s). For the study in its entirety: For ImmuneRACE Cohort 3, a participant was defined as recovered based on two consecutive negative NP/OP PCR tests, clearance by a healthcare professional, or resolution of symptoms. Samples covering the acute and convalescent phases of COVID-19 were provided by collaborators in the United States, Italy and Spain. The material from the prospective study consisted of cDNA or gDNA derived from T cells, B-cell-depleted T cells, or PBMCs. Subjects who had been exposed to COVID-19, were actively infected with it, or had recovered from it provided the deeply sampled blood TCRbeta repertoires that made up the dataset. The repertoires were released in a freely available public database meant as a resource for research on the immune response to SARS-CoV-2. The samples were drawn from the first 160 participants of the ongoing ImmuneRACE study and from 950 to 1,500 subjects provided by 6 global collaborators. A de-identified subject ID, COVID-19 status, age in years and sex were almost always included in the sample metadata. Where HLA class I and class II types were available, the types were taken from metadata supplied by the sample provider, not from assay-based typing.

The immunoSEQ Assay, a bias-controlled multiplex PCR, was used to amplify TCRbeta CDR3 regions from genomic DNA. Under the source paper's analysis protocol: Within the assay, amplification of reference gene primers was used to estimate how many nucleated cells each sample contained. To quantify the absolute abundance of each unique TCRbeta CDR3 rearrangement, sequence reads were collapsed and filtered. For each sample, productive Simpson clonality was calculated as the square root of Simpson's diversity index across productive rearrangements. TCRdb re-hosts the immuneACCESS table, in-frame sequences only. Its copies lack some clones; in the studies checked, an unresolved V gene accounts for under half of them, and the cause for the rest is not known. That table gives V, J and clone size, and the DNA gave D and trimming. The sample profile shows some 220,000 clones; roughly nine tenths of them were found once. The ten largest clones add up to approximately 3% of the sample.

What the work shows at the level of the full study, not this receptor alone: How much clinical and demographic metadata was included differed by source and by participant, and the metadata was provided uncurated.

The CDR3 has 16 amino acids, counting the end cysteine and phenylalanine. The sequence is cut down to CDR3 DNA, 48 bases in frame from base 1. V lost 1 base and J lost 5 bases; the stretch between them is 17 bases long. Sequences SGHTA (CDR1) and FQGNSA (CDR2) are obtained from the germline V gene. The sample comprised PBMCs or T cells enriched from blood (not recorded which). The clonotype was recovered from a woman aged 45-65 years in a cohort exposed to, infected with or recovered from COVID-19 (not recorded which). This chain joins TRBV7-2 to TRBJ1-1, and the D gene may be TRBD1, 5 bases matching. The encoded CDR3 is CASSLEAGRGGTEAFF. The sequenced DNA is TGTGCCAGCAGCTTAGAGGCAGGGCGGGGAGGAACTGAAGCTTTCTTT.